This paragraph reports one T cell receptor (beta chain). This specimen belongs to a study of early T cells in non-severe SARS-CoV-2 infection. Individual cDNA molecules carried attached unique molecular identifiers. TCRdb re-called the 5' RACE reads through MiXCR, storing one row per CDR3 protein. The data hold approximately 110,000 distinct CDR3 sequences, with more than 12% observed a single time. From germline, CDR1 is SGHRS and CDR2 YFSETQ. The junction had 9 bases not matched to a gene; V was cut back by 1 base and J by 13 bases. The CDR3 length is 16 residues. Sample: whole blood. The chain combines TRBV5-1 with TRBJ1-6, with 12 bases matching TRBD1. The sequence derives from an adult who was a healthcare worker with PCR-confirmed SARS-CoV-2 infection or an uninfected control (not recorded which). The CDR3 sequence is CASSLNSGQGAFPLHF. CDR3 sequence (DNA): TGCGCCAGCAGCTTGAACTCGGGACAGGGGGCCTTTCCCCTCCACTTT.